The rows below give T cell receptor beta chains drawn from one sample of a study of shared clonotypes between healthy human individuals. TCRdb's copy holds only in-frame clones and misses some; the assay was immunoSEQ multiplex PCR. The sample lists some 2.3 million clones, about 92% seen once, with around 0.4% in the top ten. The sequencing sample was made of naive CD4+ T cells from PBMCs. Receptors originate from a man between 18 and 35 years old in good health. Some clones in this sample may be carry-over from other donors' samples. The CDR3 runs from the conserved cysteine through the conserved F or W. D genes are given only for firm matches. Not all rows give a size; the values are once, few, many and, for expanded clones, a class.

J: TRBJ2-7
size: once
V: TRBV29-1
D: TRBD2
CDR3: CSVRASGTYEQYF
DNA: TGCAGCGTAAGGGCTAGCGGGACTTACGAGCAGTACTTC

J: TRBJ2-7
size: -
V: TRBV18
D: -
CDR3: CASSPLASLPYEQYF
DNA: TGTGCCAGCTCACCACTGGCTAGCTTACCCTACGAGCAGTACTTC

J: TRBJ2-6
size: -
V: TRBV6-5
D: -
CDR3: CASRGGGANVLTF
DNA: TGTGCCAGCAGGGGAGGTGGGGCCAACGTCCTGACTTTC

J: TRBJ2-2
size: -
V: TRBV4-2
D: TRBD1
CDR3: CASSLTGLLRGTGDVNTGELFF
DNA: TGTGCCAGCAGCCTCACTGGATTACTTCGAGGGACAGGGGATGTAAACACCGGGGAGCTGTTTTTT

J: TRBJ2-2
size: once
V: TRBV6-1
D: -
CDR3: CASRRGATYTGELFF
DNA: TGTGCCAGTAGACGGGGTGCCACCTACACCGGGGAGCTGTTTTTT

J: TRBJ2-3
size: -
V: TRBV25-1
D: TRBD1
CDR3: CASKDRAAPDTQYF
DNA: TGTGCCAGCAAGGACAGGGCTGCCCCCGATACGCAGTATTTT

J: TRBJ2-7
size: -
V: TRBV7-9
D: -
CDR3: CASSSWDTPSDEQYF
DNA: TGTGCCAGCAGCTCCTGGGACACACCTTCTGACGAGCAGTACTTC

J: TRBJ2-3
size: -
V: TRBV5-4
D: TRBD2
CDR3: CASSSPGGLSQYF
DNA: TGTGCCAGCAGCTCCCCGGGAGGCCTATCGCAGTATTTT

J: TRBJ1-1
size: -
V: TRBV5-4
D: -
CDR3: CASSLGGGSGEAFF
DNA: TGTGCCAGCAGCTTGGGGGGTGGGTCAGGCGAAGCTTTCTTT

J: TRBJ2-7
size: -
V: TRBV6-5
D: -
CDR3: CASRRGIAGPYEQYF
DNA: TGTGCCAGCAGACGAGGGATCGCGGGACCCTACGAGCAGTACTTC

J: TRBJ2-1
size: -
V: TRBV4-2
D: TRBD2
CDR3: CASQRTSGNIWDEQFF
DNA: TGTGCCAGCCAAAGGACTAGCGGGAACATCTGGGATGAGCAGTTCTTC

J: TRBJ1-3
size: -
V: TRBV5-1
D: TRBD1
CDR3: CASSAQGQIRNTIYF
DNA: TGCGCCAGCAGCGCGCAGGGACAGATCCGAAACACCATATATTTT

J: TRBJ1-2
size: -
V: TRBV7-2
D: -
CDR3: CASSLTELYGYTF
DNA: TGTGCCAGCAGCTTAACGGAGCTTTATGGCTACACCTTC

J: TRBJ2-7
size: -
V: TRBV6-1
D: -
CDR3: CASSERALQYF
DNA: TGTGCCAGCAGTGAAAGAGCTCTCCAGTACTTC

J: TRBJ2-7
size: -
V: TRBV29-1
D: TRBD2
CDR3: CSVRTSGSPYEQYF
DNA: TGCAGCGTGAGGACTAGCGGGAGTCCCTACGAGCAGTACTTC

J: TRBJ2-5
size: -
V: TRBV4-1
D: -
CDR3: CASSQAPPLGEQYF
DNA: TGCGCCAGCAGCCAAGCCCCCCCCCTGGGAGAGCAGTACTTC

J: TRBJ1-1
size: -
V: TRBV25-1
D: TRBD1
CDR3: CASSRQGFAEAFF
DNA: TGTGCCAGCAGTAGACAGGGTTTCGCTGAAGCTTTCTTT

J: TRBJ1-4
size: -
V: TRBV5-5
D: TRBD1
CDR3: CASSLEGGQRNEKLFF
DNA: TGTGCCAGCAGCTTGGAAGGGGGACAGAGAAATGAAAAACTGTTTTTT

J: TRBJ1-1
size: -
V: TRBV27
D: -
CDR3: CASTLRSSGPGTEAFF
DNA: TGTGCCAGCACCCTTAGGTCCTCGGGGCCCGGTACTGAAGCTTTCTTT

J: TRBJ2-3
size: once
V: TRBV29-1
D: TRBD2
CDR3: CSVETLAGGTDTQYF
DNA: TGCAGCGTTGAAACACTAGCGGGTGGCACAGATACGCAGTATTTT

J: TRBJ1-4
size: -
V: TRBV18
D: -
CDR3: CASSRVKQATNEKLFF
DNA: TGTGCCAGCTCGAGGGTTAAACAGGCAACTAATGAAAAACTGTTTTTT

J: TRBJ2-7
size: -
V: TRBV28
D: TRBD2
CDR3: CAISRAGALSYEQYF
DNA: TGTGCCATCTCTCGAGCGGGAGCTCTGTCCTACGAGCAGTACTTC

J: TRBJ2-5
size: once
V: TRBV18
D: -
CDR3: CASSPSPGEETQYF
DNA: TGTGCCAGCTCACCAAGCCCAGGGGAAGAGACCCAGTACTTC

J: TRBJ2-1
size: -
V: TRBV19
D: -
CDR3: CASSSQGQPYNEQFF
DNA: TGTGCCAGTAGTAGCCAGGGTCAACCTTACAATGAGCAGTTCTTC

J: TRBJ2-7
size: -
V: TRBV7-6
D: TRBD1
CDR3: CASSFRAGQGSYEQYF
DNA: TGTGCCAGCAGCTTTCGGGCTGGACAGGGCTCCTACGAGCAGTACTTC

J: TRBJ2-2
size: -
V: TRBV5-1
D: -
CDR3: CASSPAHTGELFF
DNA: TGCGCCAGCAGCCCGGCCCACACCGGGGAGCTGTTTTTT

J: TRBJ1-1
size: once
V: TRBV5-1
D: TRBD1
CDR3: CASSLATGGTANTEAFF
DNA: TGCGCCAGCAGCTTGGCGACAGGGGGGACGGCGAACACTGAAGCTTTCTTT

J: TRBJ2-1
size: -
V: TRBV5-1
D: -
CDR3: CASSLEVLTPNNEQFF
DNA: TGCGCCAGCAGCTTGGAGGTTCTAACCCCAAACAATGAGCAGTTCTTC

J: TRBJ1-1
size: -
V: TRBV4-3
D: -
CDR3: CASSQDRWGGGHTEAFF
DNA: TGCGCCAGCAGCCAAGACCGTTGGGGGGGCGGTCACACTGAAGCTTTCTTT

J: TRBJ1-6
size: -
V: TRBV5-4
D: -
CDR3: CASSRGGNSPLHF
DNA: TGTGCCAGCAGCCGTGGGGGTAATTCACCCCTCCACTTT

J: TRBJ2-7
size: -
V: TRBV12-5
D: -
CDR3: CASRSVAGEQYF
DNA: TGTGCTAGTCGAAGCGTAGCCGGCGAGCAGTACTTC

J: TRBJ2-5
size: -
V: TRBV28
D: -
CDR3: CASSIQGGLQETQYF
DNA: TGTGCCAGCAGTATACAGGGGGGACTACAAGAGACCCAGTACTTC